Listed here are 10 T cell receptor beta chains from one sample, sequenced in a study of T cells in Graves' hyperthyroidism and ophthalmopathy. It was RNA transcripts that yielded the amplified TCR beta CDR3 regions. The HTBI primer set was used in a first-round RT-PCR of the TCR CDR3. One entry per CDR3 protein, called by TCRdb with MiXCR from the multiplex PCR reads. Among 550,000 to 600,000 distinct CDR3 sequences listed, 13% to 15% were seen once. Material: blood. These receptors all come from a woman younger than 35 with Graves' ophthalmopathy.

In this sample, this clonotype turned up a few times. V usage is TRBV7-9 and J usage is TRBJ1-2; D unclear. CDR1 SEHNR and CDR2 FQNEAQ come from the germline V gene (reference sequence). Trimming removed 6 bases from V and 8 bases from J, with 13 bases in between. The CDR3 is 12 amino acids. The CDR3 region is CASSFGPAGYTF. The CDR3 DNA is TGTGCCAGCAGTTTCGGACCCGCGGGCTACACCTTC.

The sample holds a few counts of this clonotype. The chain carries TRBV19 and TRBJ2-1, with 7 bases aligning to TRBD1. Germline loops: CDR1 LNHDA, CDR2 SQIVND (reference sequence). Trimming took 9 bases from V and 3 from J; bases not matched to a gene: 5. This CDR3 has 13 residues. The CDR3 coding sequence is TGTGCCAGCAGGGGACAGAACTACAATGAGCAGTTCTTC. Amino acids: CASRGQNYNEQFF.

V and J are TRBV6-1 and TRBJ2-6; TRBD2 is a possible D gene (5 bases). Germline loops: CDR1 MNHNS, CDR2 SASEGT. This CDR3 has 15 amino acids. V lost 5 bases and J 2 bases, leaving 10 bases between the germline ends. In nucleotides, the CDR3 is TGTGCCAGCAGTAAACCGGGGACTGGGGCCAACGTCCTGACTTTC. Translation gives CASSKPGTGANVLTF.

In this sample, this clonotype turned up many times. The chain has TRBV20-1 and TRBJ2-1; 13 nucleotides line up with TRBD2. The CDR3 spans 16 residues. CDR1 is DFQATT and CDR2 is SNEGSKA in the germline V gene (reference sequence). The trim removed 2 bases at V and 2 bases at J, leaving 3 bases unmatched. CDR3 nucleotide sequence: TGCAGTGCTAGACGGACTAGCGGGAGTACCTACAATGAGCAGTTCTTC. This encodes CSARRTSGSTYNEQFF.

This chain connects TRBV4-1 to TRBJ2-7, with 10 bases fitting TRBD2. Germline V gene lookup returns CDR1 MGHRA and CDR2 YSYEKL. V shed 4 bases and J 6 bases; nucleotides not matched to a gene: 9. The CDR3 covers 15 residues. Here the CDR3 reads CASSLTGTSVGEQYF. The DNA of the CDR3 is TGCGCCAGCAGCCTTACCGGGACTAGCGTTGGCGAGCAGTACTTC.

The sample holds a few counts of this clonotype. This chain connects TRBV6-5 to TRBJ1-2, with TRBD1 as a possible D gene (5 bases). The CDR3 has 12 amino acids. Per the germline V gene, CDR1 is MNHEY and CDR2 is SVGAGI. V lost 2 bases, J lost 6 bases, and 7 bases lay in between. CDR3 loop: CASSYPGDGYTF. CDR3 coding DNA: TGTGCCAGCAGTTACCCGGGGGATGGCTACACCTTC.

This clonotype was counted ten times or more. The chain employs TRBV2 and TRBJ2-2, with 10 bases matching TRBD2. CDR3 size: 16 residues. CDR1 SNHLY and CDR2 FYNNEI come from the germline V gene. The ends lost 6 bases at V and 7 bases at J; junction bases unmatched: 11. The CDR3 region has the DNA TGTGCCAGCAGCGAAAGAGCGGTAGCGGGAGGCGGGGAGCTGTTTTTT. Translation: CASSERAVAGGGELFF.

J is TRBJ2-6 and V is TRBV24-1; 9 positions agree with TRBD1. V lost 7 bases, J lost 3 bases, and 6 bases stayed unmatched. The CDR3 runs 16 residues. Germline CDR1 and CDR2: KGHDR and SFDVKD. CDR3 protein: CATSNRGLDGANVLTF. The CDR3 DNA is TGTGCCACCAGCAACAGGGGGCTGGATGGGGCCAACGTCCTGACTTTC.

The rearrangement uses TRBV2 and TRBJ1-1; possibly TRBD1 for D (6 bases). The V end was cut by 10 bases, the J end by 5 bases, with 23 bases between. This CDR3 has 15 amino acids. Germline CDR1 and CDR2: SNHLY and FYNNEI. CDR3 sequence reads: CAITISGGSGTEAFF. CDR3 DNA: TGTGCCATTACGATCAGCGGGGGCTCAGGAACTGAAGCTTTCTTT.

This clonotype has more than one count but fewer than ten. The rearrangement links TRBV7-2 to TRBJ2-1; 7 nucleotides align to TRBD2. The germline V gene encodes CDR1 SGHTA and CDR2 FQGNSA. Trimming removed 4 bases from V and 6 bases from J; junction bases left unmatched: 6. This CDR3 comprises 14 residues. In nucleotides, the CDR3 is TGTGCCAGCAGCTCGGGACTACACGTCAATGAGCAGTTCTTC. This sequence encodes CASSSGLHVNEQFF.